This entry features one T cell receptor beta chain sequence. As yet, its antigen is unknown. The data stem from a study of OX40 agonist ivuxolimab in advanced cancers. Study-level information: An agonistic anti-OX40 (CD134) antibody, ivuxolimab, was used to treat the patients. Partial responses occurred in Three dose-escalation patients, one with hepatocellular carcinoma and two with cutaneous melanoma.

Individuals having autoimmune disease history or systemic immunosuppression were not enrolled. V was shortened by 6 bases and J by 6 bases, with 10 bases between the two germline ends. The CDR3 runs 12 residues. CDR1 MNHNS and CDR2 SASEGT come from the germline V gene. Notes on the study in general: At 0.1-3.0 mg/kg, partial responders had clonal expansion among the lowest observed.

Clones were sequenced by immunoSEQ multiplex PCR, and TCRdb holds only the in-frame ones, with some missing. The table lists 70,000 to 90,000 clones, 86% of them singletons. The TCR was taken from an adult with an advanced solid tumor such as melanoma, head and neck, liver or kidney cancer. The chain carries TRBV6-1 and TRBJ2-3; D uncertain. The material sequenced was CD4+ or CD8+ T cells sorted from blood, taken in a trial of the OX40 agonist ivuxolimab. CDR3 sequence (DNA): TGTGCCAGCAGGAGGCTCTTGGATACGCAGTATTTT. It is translated as CASRRLLDTQYF.